At least ten counts were recorded for the clone carrying this T cell receptor (beta chain). The source of the sample is a study of blood T cell repertoires in COVID-19. As for the study in general: The United States, Italy and Spain were the sources of the acute and convalescent COVID-19 samples. Sources were T cells, B-cell-depleted T cells, or PBMCs; the material itself was cDNA or gDNA.

The CDR3 has 14 residues. CDR1 SNHLY and CDR2 FYNNEI come from the germline V gene. Trimming removed 5 bases at V and 7 bases at J, with 12 bases between. Authors' methods: Estimation of nucleated cell counts was performed using reference gene primer amplification. The repertoire was sequenced with immunoSEQ multiplex PCR; TCRdb's copy has only in-frame clones and lacks some. V and J calls and clone size are given by that table; D and trimming were obtained from the DNA. The table shows about 440,000 clones, with around 88% occurring only once. Sequencing was done on a sample of peripheral blood. The chain is built from TRBV2 and TRBJ1-6; TRBD1 is a possible D gene (6 bases). The origin of this receptor is a woman aged 30 to 39 with acute or convalescent COVID-19. CDR3 sequence reads: CASSSQGVNSPLHF. CDR3 bases: TGTGCCAGCAGTTCACAGGGAGTGAATTCACCCCTCCACTTT.